This entry features one T cell receptor beta chain sequence. Its specificity is unknown. The assay was immunoSEQ multiplex PCR, and TCRdb's table has in-frame clones only and misses some. In the table there are about 140,000 clones, 86% of which are singletons. V lost 7 bases to trimming and J lost 0 bases; unmatched junction nucleotides: 6. The CDR3 has 15 residues. Germline CDR1 reads LNHDA; CDR2 reads SQIVND (reference sequence). These data belong to a study of Ad26.COV2.S vaccination and SARS-CoV-2 variants. General study points: Non-spike TCR breadth did not differ much between vaccine and placebo recipients. Placebo recipients showed lower spike-specific TCR breadth than vaccinees. TCR breadth and depth analyses may have underestimated total T cell responses.

The chain combines TRBV19 with TRBJ2-1; 7 positions agree with TRBD2. This receptor was identified in a human donor who had recovered from COVID-19. Sequencing was performed on peripheral blood, taken after recovery from COVID-19. The CDR3 DNA is TGTGCCAGTATTGGGGGAGGGAGCTCCTACAATGAGCAGTTCTTC. Amino acids: CASIGGGSSYNEQFF.